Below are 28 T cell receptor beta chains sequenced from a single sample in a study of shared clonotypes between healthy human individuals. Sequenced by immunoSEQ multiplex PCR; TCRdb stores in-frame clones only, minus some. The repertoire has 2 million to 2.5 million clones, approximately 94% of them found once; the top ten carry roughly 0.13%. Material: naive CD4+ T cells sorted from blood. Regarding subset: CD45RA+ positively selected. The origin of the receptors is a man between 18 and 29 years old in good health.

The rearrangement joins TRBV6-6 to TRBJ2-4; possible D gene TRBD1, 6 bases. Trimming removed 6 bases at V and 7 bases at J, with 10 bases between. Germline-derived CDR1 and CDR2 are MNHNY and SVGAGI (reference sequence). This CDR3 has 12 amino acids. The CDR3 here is CASSNQGNIQYF. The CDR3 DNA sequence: TGTGCCAGCAGCAACCAGGGGAACATTCAGTACTTC.

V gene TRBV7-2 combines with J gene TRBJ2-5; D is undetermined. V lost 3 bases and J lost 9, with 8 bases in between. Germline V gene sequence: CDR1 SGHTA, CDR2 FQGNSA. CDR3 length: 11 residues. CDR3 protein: CASSFLEPQYF. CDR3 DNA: TGTGCCAGCAGCTTCCTGGAGCCCCAGTACTTC.

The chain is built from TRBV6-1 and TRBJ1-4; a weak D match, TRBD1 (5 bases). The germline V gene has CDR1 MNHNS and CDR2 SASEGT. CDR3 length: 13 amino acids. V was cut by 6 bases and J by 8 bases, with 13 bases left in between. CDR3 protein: CASSLRWGEKLFF. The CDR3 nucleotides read TGTGCCAGCAGCCTTAGGTGGGGGGAAAAACTGTTTTTT.

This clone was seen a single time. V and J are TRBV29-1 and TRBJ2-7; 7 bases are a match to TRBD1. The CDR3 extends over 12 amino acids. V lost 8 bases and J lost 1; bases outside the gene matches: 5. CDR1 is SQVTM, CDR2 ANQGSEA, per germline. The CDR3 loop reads CSYRTGSYEQYF. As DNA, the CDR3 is TGCAGCTACCGGACAGGTTCCTACGAGCAGTACTTC.

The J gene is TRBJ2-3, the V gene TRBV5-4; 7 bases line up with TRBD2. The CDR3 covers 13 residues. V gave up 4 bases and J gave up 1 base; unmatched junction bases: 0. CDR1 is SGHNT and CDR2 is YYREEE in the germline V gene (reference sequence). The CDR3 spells CASSAGGTDTQYF. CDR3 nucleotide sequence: TGTGCCAGCAGCGCGGGGGGCACAGATACGCAGTATTTT.

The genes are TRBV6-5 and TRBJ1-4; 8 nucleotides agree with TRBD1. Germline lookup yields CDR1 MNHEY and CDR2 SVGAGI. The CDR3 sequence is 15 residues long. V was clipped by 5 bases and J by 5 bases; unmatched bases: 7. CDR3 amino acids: CASSNGQGQNEKLFF. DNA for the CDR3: TGTGCCAGCAGTAACGGACAGGGCCAAAATGAAAAACTGTTTTTT.

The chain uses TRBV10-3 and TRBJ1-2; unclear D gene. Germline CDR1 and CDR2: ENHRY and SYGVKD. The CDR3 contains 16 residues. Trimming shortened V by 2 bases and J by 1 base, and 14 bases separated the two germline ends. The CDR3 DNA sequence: TGTGCCATCAGTGAGGGCCGAGGGAAAGATAACTATGGCTACACCTTC. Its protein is CAISEGRGKDNYGYTF.

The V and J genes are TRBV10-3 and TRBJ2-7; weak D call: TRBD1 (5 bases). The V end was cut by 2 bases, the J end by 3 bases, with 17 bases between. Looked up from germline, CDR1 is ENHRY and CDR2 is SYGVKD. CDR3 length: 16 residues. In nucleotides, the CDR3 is TGTGCCATCAGTGAGACTCCTCGACAGACAGTCTACGAGCAGTACTTC. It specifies CAISETPRQTVYEQYF.

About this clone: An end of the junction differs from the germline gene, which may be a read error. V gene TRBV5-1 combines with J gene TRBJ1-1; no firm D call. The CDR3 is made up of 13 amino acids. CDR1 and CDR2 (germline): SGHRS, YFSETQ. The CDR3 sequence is CASSPMGNPEAFF. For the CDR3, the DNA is TGCGCCAGCAGCCCTATGGGGAACCCTGAAGCTTTCTTT.

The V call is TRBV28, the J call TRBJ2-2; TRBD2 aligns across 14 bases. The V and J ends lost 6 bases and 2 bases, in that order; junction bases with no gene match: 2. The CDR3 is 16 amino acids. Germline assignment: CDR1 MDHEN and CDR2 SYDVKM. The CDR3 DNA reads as TGTGCCAGCAGGGGGACTAGCGGGGGTAACACCGGGGAGCTGTTTTTT. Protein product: CASRGTSGGNTGELFF.

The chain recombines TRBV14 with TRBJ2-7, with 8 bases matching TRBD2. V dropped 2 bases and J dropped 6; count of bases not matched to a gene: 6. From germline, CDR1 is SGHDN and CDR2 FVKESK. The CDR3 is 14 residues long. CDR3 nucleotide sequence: TGTGCCAGCAGCCAACAAGTAGCGGGAAGCGAGCAGTACTTC. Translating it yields CASSQQVAGSEQYF.

The CDR3 sequence is CASSPLAGGFNEQFF. For the CDR3, the DNA is TGTGCCAGCTCCCCCCTAGCGGGGGGATTCAATGAGCAGTTCTTC. The chain couples TRBV27 to TRBJ2-1; the match to TRBD2 covers 11 bases. The CDR3 runs 15 residues. V gave up 8 bases and J gave up 6 bases; unmatched junction bases: 9. Germline values: CDR1 MNHEY, CDR2 SMNVEV (reference sequence).

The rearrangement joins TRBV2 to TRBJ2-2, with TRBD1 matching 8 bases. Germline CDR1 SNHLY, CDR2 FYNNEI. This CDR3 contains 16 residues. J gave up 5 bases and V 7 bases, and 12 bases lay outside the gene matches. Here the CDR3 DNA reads TGTGCCAGCAACCAGGCGGGACAGGCCGGGACCGGGGAGCTGTTTTTT. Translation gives CASNQAGQAGTGELFF.

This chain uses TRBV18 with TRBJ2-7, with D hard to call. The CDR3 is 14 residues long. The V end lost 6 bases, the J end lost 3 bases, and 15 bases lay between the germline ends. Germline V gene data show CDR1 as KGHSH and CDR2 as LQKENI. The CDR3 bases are TGTGCCAGCTCGCAAGGACGGACGATCTACGAGCAGTACTTC. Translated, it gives CASSQGRTIYEQYF.

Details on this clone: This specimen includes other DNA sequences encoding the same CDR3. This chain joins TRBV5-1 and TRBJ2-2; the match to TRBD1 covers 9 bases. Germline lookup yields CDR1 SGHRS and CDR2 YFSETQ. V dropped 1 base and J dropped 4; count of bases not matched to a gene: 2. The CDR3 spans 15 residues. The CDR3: CASSLRTGVTGELFF. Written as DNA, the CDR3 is TGCGCCAGCAGCTTGCGGACAGGGGTCACCGGGGAGCTGTTTTTT.

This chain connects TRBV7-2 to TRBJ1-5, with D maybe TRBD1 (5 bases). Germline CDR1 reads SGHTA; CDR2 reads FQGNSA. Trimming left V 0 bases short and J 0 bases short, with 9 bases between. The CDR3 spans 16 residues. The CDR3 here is CASSLAGHGSNQPQHF. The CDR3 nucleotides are TGTGCCAGCAGCTTAGCTGGACACGGTAGCAATCAGCCCCAGCATTTT.

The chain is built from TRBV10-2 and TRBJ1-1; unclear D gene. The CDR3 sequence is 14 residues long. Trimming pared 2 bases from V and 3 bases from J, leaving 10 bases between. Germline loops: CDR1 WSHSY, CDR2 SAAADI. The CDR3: CASSEVQRDTEAFF. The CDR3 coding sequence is TGCGCCAGCAGTGAGGTACAGCGGGACACTGAAGCTTTCTTT.

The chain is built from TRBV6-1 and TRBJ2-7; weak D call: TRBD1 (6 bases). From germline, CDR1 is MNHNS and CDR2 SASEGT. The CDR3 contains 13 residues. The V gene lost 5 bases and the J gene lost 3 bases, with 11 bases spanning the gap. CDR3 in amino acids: CASSNGQFYEQYF. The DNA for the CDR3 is TGTGCCAGCAGTAATGGACAGTTCTACGAGCAGTACTTC.

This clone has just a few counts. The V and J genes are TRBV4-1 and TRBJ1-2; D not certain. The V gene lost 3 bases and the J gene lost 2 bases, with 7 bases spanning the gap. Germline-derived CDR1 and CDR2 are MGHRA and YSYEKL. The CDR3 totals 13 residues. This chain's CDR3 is CASSHLGNYGYTF. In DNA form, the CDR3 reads TGCGCCAGCAGCCACCTGGGGAACTATGGCTACACCTTC.

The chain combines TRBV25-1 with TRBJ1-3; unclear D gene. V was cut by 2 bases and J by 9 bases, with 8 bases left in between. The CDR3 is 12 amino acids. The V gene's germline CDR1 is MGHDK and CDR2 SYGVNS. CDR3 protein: CASSERRATIYF. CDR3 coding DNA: TGTGCCAGCAGTGAAAGACGTGCCACCATATATTTT.

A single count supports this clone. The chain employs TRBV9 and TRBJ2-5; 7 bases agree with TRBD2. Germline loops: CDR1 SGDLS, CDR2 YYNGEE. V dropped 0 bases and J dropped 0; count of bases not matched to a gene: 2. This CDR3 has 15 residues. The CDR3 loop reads CASSVGEGYQETQYF. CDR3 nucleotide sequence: TGTGCCAGCAGCGTAGGGGAGGGGTACCAAGAGACCCAGTACTTC.

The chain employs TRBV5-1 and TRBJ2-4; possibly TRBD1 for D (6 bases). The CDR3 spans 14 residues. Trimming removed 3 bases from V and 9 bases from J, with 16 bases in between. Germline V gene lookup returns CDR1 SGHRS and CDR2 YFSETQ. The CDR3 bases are TGCGCCAGCAGCTCGGGACAAGGAGAAAGCATTCAGTACTTC. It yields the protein CASSSGQGESIQYF.

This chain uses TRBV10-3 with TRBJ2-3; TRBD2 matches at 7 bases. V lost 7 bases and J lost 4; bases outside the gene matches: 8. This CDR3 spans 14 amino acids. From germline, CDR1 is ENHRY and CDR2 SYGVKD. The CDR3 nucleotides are TGTGCCATCAACGCGGGAGCGGAAGCAGATACGCAGTATTTT. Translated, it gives CAINAGAEADTQYF.

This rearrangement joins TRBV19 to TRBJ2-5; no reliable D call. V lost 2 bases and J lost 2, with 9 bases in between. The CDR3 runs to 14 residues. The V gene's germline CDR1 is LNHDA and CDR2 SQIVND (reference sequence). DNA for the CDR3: TGTGCCAGTAGTATAAGGGCCGGGCAAGAGACCCAGTACTTC. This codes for CASSIRAGQETQYF.

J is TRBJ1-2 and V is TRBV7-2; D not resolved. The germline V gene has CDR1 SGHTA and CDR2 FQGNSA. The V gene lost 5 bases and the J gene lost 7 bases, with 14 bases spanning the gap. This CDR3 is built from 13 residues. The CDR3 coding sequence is TGTGCCAGCAGCCTCCCGCCTACGGGTGGCTACACCTTC. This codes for CASSLPPTGGYTF.

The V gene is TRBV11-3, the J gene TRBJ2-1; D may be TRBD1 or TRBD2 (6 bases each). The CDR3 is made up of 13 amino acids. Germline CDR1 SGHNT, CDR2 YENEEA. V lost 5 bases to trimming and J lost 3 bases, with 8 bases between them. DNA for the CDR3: TGTGCCAGCAGCGGAGGGGGCTACAATGAGCAGTTCTTC. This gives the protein CASSGGGYNEQFF.

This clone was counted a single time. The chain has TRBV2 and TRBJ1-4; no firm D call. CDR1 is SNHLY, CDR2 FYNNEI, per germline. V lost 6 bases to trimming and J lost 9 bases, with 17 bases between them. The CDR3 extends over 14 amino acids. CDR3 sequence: CASSEHAVLQKLFF. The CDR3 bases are TGTGCCAGCAGCGAACACGCCGTCCTTCAAAAACTGTTTTTT.

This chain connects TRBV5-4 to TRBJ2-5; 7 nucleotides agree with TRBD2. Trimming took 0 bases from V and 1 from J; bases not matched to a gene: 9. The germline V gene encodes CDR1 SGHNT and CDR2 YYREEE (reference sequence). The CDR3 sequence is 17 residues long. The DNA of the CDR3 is TGTGCCAGCAGCTTGGAGGGGCGGGGGACCATCCAAGAGACCCAGTACTTC. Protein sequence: CASSLEGRGTIQETQYF. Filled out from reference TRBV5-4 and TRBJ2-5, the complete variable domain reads ETGVTQSPTHLIKTRGQQVTLRCSSQSGHNTVSWYQQALGQGPQFIFQYYREEENGRGNFPPRFSGLQFPNYSSELNVNALELDDSALYLCASSLEGRGTIQETQYFGPGTRLLVL.